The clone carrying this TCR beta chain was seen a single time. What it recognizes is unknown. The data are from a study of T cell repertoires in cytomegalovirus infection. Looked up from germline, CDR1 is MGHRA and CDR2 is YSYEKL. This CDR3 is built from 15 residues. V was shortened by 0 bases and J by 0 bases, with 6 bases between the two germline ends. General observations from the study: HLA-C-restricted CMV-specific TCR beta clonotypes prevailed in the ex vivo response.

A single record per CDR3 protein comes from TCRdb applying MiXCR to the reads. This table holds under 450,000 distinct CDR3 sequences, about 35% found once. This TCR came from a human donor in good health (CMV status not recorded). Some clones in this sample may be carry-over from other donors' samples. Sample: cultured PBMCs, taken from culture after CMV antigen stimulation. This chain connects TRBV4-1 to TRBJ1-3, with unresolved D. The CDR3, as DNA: TGCGCCAGCAGCCAAGAAAGGGTCTCTGGAAACACCATATATTTT. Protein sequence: CASSQERVSGNTIYF.